Reported below is one T cell receptor (beta chain). This sample was included in a study of blood T cell repertoires in COVID-19. The wider study: Acute-phase and convalescent COVID-19 samples originated in the United States, Italy and Spain. Sources were T cells, B-cell-depleted T cells, or PBMCs; the material itself was cDNA or gDNA.

Per the authors' pipeline: Amplified reference gene primers provided the basis for estimating nucleated cell counts. Only in-frame clones appear in the TCRdb table, and some are missing; sequencing was by immunoSEQ multiplex PCR. That table furnishes V, J and clone size, whereas the DNA furnished D and trimming. This sample yields about 94,000 clones, of which about 80% are seen a single time; under 25% belongs to the top ten. This CDR3 has 15 residues. CDR1 and CDR2 (germline): SGDLS, YYNGEE. V gave up 0 bases and J gave up 2 bases, with 11 bases separating them. The sample taken for sequencing was peripheral blood. This TCR came from a woman older than 75 with acute or convalescent COVID-19. The V and J genes are TRBV9 and TRBJ1-2, with a tentative D call TRBD1 (6 bases). DNA of the CDR3: TGTGCCAGCAGCGTAGGCCAGGGGCCGAACTATGGCTACACCTTC. It codes for CASSVGQGPNYGYTF. The entire variable domain, with the rest obtained from reference TRBV9 and TRBJ1-2, is as follows: DSGVTQTPKHLITATGQRVTLRCSPRSGDLSVYWYQQSLDQGLQFLIQYYNGEERAKGNILERFSAQQFPDLHSELNLSSLELGDSALYFCASSVGQGPNYGYTFGSGTRLTVV.